The 18 T cell receptor beta chains given below trace back to one sample, sequenced in a study of response to subunit inactivated influenza vaccine (dated by TCRdb to about 2018). Library prep was done by RT-PCR. TCRdb shows the sequencer as Illumina HiSeq 2500. TCRdb handled the public reads itself, with Q25 trimming in fastp and clone calling in MiXCR, and kept productive beta chains. All rows with the same CDR3 protein become a single entry with the most common DNA and genes. The sample table shows 500,000 to 600,000 distinct CDR3 sequences, and approximately 10% are seen once. Roughly 10% of the sample is in the top ten clones. The material was PBMCs from blood, obtained on the day of vaccination. The receptors were sampled from a man aged 50 or older who received an inactivated influenza vaccine. Donor details come from another sample of the same person, matched by shared clones.

This clonotype was picked up a small number of times. The V call is TRBV6-2 or TRBV6-3, the J call TRBJ2-7; TRBD1 matches at 7 bases. Germline-derived CDR1 and CDR2 are MNHEY and SVGEGT. There are 15 residues in the CDR3. Unmatched junction bases numbered 12, after V lost 5 bases and J lost 5 bases. For the CDR3, the DNA is TGTGCCAGCAGTATATTACAGGGGTCCGTGGACGAGCAGTACTTC. Its translation: CASSILQGSVDEQYF.

This clonotype was detected only a few times. This chain links TRBV7-9 with TRBJ2-7; the match to TRBD2 covers 8 bases. This CDR3 is built from 17 residues. CDR1 and CDR2 (germline): SEHNR, FQNEAQ (reference sequence). The V and J ends lost 5 bases and 0 bases, in that order; junction bases with no gene match: 12. CDR3 nucleotides: TGTGCCAGCAGCCATCCTCTTACCGGGACTAGCTCCTACGAGCAGTACTTC. Encoded protein: CASSHPLTGTSSYEQYF.

This clonotype showed up many times. This chain connects TRBV10-3 to TRBJ1-2, with unresolved D. Trimming cost V 0 bases and J 7 bases, with 9 bases left between them. Germline CDR1 and CDR2: ENHRY and SYGVKD. CDR3 length: 13 amino acids. CDR3 DNA: TGTGCCATCAGTGAGTCGAATATGGTTGGCTACACCTTC. It codes for CAISESNMVGYTF.

This clonotype was seen at least ten times. The V and J genes are TRBV20-1 and TRBJ2-3; 12 positions match TRBD2. V trimming: 2 bases; J trimming: 4 bases; junction bases outside the gene matches: 7. Germline V lookup: CDR1 DFQATT, CDR2 SNEGSKA (reference sequence). This CDR3 has 16 amino acids. The CDR3 nucleotides read TGCAGTGCTAGACAACCTAGCGGGGGGGCGGCAGATACGCAGTATTTT. Translation: CSARQPSGGAADTQYF.

This clonotype was seen at least ten times. The genes are TRBV12-3 or TRBV12-4 and TRBJ2-3, with 8 bases aligning to TRBD1. V dropped 2 bases and J dropped 0; count of bases not matched to a gene: 7. The CDR3 runs to 17 residues. The CDR3 bases are TGTGCCAGCAGTTTACTAACAGGGGGATTTAGCACAGATACGCAGTATTTT. Its protein product is CASSLLTGGFSTDTQYF.

This clonotype was detected a few times. This sequence joins TRBV20-1 and TRBJ2-7, with D possibly TRBD2 on 7 matching bases. The V end was cut by 3 bases, the J end by 3 bases, with 21 bases between. Germline V gene sequence: CDR1 DFQATT, CDR2 SNEGSKA (reference sequence). This CDR3 region has 16 residues. CDR3: CSARSSRRGANYEQYF. CDR3 bases: TGCAGTGCTAGGTCATCCCGCCGGGGGGCCAACTACGAGCAGTACTTC.

The chain employs TRBV12-3 or TRBV12-4 and TRBJ2-5; D gene uncertain. The CDR3 runs to 14 residues. V gave up 1 base and J gave up 4 bases, with 10 bases separating them. The CDR3 coding sequence is TGTGCCAGCAGTTTAGGGGGTTACGGAGAGACCCAGTACTTC. The encoded protein is CASSLGGYGETQYF.

This clonotype has a handful of counts. The V gene is TRBV14, the J gene TRBJ2-3; no definite D call. The V end was cut by 0 bases, the J end by 6 bases, with 16 bases between. The CDR3 covers 16 residues. Germline CDR1 reads SGHDN; CDR2 reads FVKESK. CDR3 in amino acids: CASSQDFYRVGDTQYF. The DNA for the CDR3 is TGTGCCAGCAGCCAAGACTTTTATAGGGTCGGGGATACGCAGTATTTT.

The chain combines TRBV15 with TRBJ2-7; D may be TRBD1 or TRBD2 (5 bases each). The germline V gene has CDR1 LNHNV and CDR2 YYDKDF (reference sequence). The CDR3 covers 16 residues. V was cut by 1 base and J by 0 bases, with 13 bases left in between. CDR3 in DNA: TGTGCCACCAGCAGAGGGGGGTCGGGAAGCTCCTACGAGCAGTACTTC. Amino acid sequence: CATSRGGSGSSYEQYF.

This clonotype was seen ten or more times. The chain couples TRBV6-4 to TRBJ2-2, with D possibly matching TRBD2 (6 bases). With 6 bases removed from V and 6 bases from J, the gap between germline ends came to 17 bases. CDR3 length: 15 amino acids. Germline loops: CDR1 MRHNA, CDR2 SNTAGT. CDR3 sequence: CASSAGKGRPGELFF. The CDR3 DNA follows: TGTGCCAGCAGCGCGGGGAAGGGTCGGCCCGGGGAGCTGTTTTTT.

V usage is TRBV5-1 and J usage is TRBJ2-1; the D is unclear. This CDR3 comprises 12 residues. Looked up from germline, CDR1 is SGHRS and CDR2 is YFSETQ. The germline V and J ends were trimmed by 2 bases and 8 bases, with 8 bases remaining between them. Written as DNA, the CDR3 is TGCGCCAGCAGCTTAACGTTCCATGAGCAGTTCTTC. Protein: CASSLTFHEQFF.

The rearrangement joins TRBV7-2 to TRBJ2-2; D is perhaps TRBD1 (5 bases). Per germline, CDR1 SGHTA and CDR2 FQGNSA. This CDR3 spans 14 amino acids. Trimming cost V 3 bases and J 4 bases, with 9 bases left between them. CDR3 in amino acids: CASSFRVSTGELFF. The CDR3 bases are TGTGCCAGCAGCTTCAGGGTTAGCACCGGGGAGCTGTTTTTT.

The chain is built from TRBV12-3 or TRBV12-4 and TRBJ1-1; 8 nucleotides agree with TRBD1. Trimming cost V 7 bases and J 4 bases; bases outside gene matches: 11. The CDR3 runs to 15 residues. CDR3 sequence: CASNSRTGQITEAFF. DNA of the CDR3: TGTGCCAGCAATTCACGGACAGGGCAAATCACTGAAGCTTTCTTT.

This clonotype was detected ten times or more. The chain recombines TRBV6-2 or TRBV6-3 with TRBJ2-1; D remains ambiguous. Trimming shortened V by 5 bases and J by 7 bases, and 12 bases separated the two germline ends. CDR3 length: 13 residues. The germline V gene encodes CDR1 MNHEY and CDR2 SVGEGT. CDR3 in DNA: TGTGCCAGCAGTCTAACTTTCTTGAATGAGCAGTTCTTC. It translates to CASSLTFLNEQFF.

This clonotype was counted many times. This chain connects TRBV6-1 to TRBJ2-3; 12 bases are a match to TRBD2. This CDR3 spans 15 amino acids. The V gene's germline CDR1 is MNHNS and CDR2 SASEGT. V lost 5 bases and J lost 5; bases outside the gene matches: 5. The CDR3 loop is CASSPWTSGVDTQYF. The CDR3 region has the DNA TGTGCCAGCAGTCCGTGGACTAGCGGGGTAGATACGCAGTATTTT.

The rearrangement links TRBV4-1 to TRBJ1-5; D is possibly TRBD1 (5 bases). This CDR3 is built from 15 residues. The V gene's germline CDR1 is MGHRA and CDR2 YSYEKL. V was shortened by 1 base and J by 6 bases, with 13 bases between the two germline ends. In DNA form, the CDR3 reads TGCGCCAGCAGCCAAGGGGACCCTGGGGCTCAGCCCCAGCATTTT. This codes for CASSQGDPGAQPQHF.

The table lists this clonotype with many counts. J is TRBJ1-4 and V is TRBV7-9; the match to TRBD1 covers 9 bases. The CDR3 contains 14 residues. V dropped 8 bases and J dropped 3; count of bases not matched to a gene: 4. Germline V lookup: CDR1 SEHNR, CDR2 FQNEAQ (reference sequence). Here the CDR3 reads CASGYRGPNEKLFF. DNA of the CDR3: TGTGCCAGCGGCTACAGGGGGCCTAATGAAAAACTGTTTTTT. Based on the CDR3 plus reference TRBV7-9 and TRBJ1-4, the full variable domain is DTGVSQNPRHKITKRGQNVTFRCDPISEHNRLYWYRQTLGQGPEFLTYFQNEAQLEKSRLLSDRFSAERPKGSFSTLEIQRTEQGDSAMYLCASGYRGPNEKLFFGSGTQLSVL.

This clonotype came up a few times. The chain combines TRBV5-1 with TRBJ2-6; D is ambiguous. Trimming pared 5 bases from V and 0 bases from J, leaving 3 bases between. Germline V CDR1 and CDR2: SGHRS, YFSETQ. CDR3 length: 13 amino acids. The CDR3 region is CASRYSGANVLTF. DNA for the CDR3: TGCGCCAGCAGGTACTCTGGGGCCAACGTCCTGACTTTC. Drawing the rest from reference TRBV5-1 and TRBJ2-6, the complete variable domain is KAGVTQTPRYLIKTRGQQVTLSCSPISGHRSVSWYQQTPGQGLQFLFEYFSETQRNKGNFPGRFSGRQFSNSRSEMNVSTLELGDSALYLCASRYSGANVLTFGAGSRLTVL.